This TCR beta chain was retrieved from a study of post-analysis software for immune sequencing data. Study-wide findings and caveats: TRBV5-6, TRBV5-1 and TRBV20-1 were among about 5 TRBV segments more frequent in patients than controls. Significantly decreased normalized Chao1 diversity was recorded for multiple sclerosis patients relative to controls.

Libraries were made from TCR beta cDNA, and they carried unique molecular identifiers. From the PCR reads, TCRdb called clonotypes with MiXCR, one entry per CDR3 protein. The repertoire holds hundreds of thousands of distinct CDR3 sequences, with about 32% as singletons. This clonotype has only a few counts. Antigen specificity is unknown. Germline V gene sequence: CDR1 DFQATT, CDR2 SNEGSKA (reference sequence). V shed 6 bases, J shed 7 bases, and the junction held 7 bases outside the gene matches. CDR3 length: 13 amino acids. The chain carries TRBV20-1 and TRBJ1-4, with 8 nucleotides matching TRBD1. Sequencing was done on a sample of blood. The receptor's source is a girl between 5 and 17 years old with multiple sclerosis. The CDR3 nucleotides are TGCAGTGCGATACAGGGGGGCGGTGAAAAACTGTTTTTT. The encoded protein is CSAIQGGGEKLFF.